This T cell receptor beta chain was captured in a study of human T cells and chemical hapten exposure. Findings and limits, study-wide: It was expanded TCRs that formed significantly more large CDR3 similarity clusters than controls did.

Time point reported: patch test 2, 6 weeks after DPC sensitization. Treatment indicated: therapeutic diphenylcyclopropenone sensitization with weekly scalp DPC. This clonotype was recorded at least ten times. Its antigen is unidentified. MiXCR, run by TCRdb on the RACE reads, gives a single entry per CDR3 protein. Found here are tens of thousands of distinct CDR3 sequences, 6% to 8.5% of them singletons; the top ten hold 1% to 1.5%. V was pared by 6 bases and J by 6 bases, with 11 bases between. The germline CDR1 and CDR2 sequences are WNHNN and SYGVQD (reference sequence). The CDR3 consists of 13 residues.

The rearrangement joins TRBV10-1 to TRBJ1-4, with D possibly being TRBD1 (5 bases). This specimen consisted of whole blood, obtained in connection with sensitization to the hapten diphenylcyclopropenone (DPC). The TCR originated in a woman aged 30 to 39 with alopecia areata. Some clones in this sample may be carry-over from other donors' samples. DNA for the CDR3: TGCGCCAGCAGCCCCGGGACGGATGAAAAACTGTTTTTT. Translated: CASSPGTDEKLFF.